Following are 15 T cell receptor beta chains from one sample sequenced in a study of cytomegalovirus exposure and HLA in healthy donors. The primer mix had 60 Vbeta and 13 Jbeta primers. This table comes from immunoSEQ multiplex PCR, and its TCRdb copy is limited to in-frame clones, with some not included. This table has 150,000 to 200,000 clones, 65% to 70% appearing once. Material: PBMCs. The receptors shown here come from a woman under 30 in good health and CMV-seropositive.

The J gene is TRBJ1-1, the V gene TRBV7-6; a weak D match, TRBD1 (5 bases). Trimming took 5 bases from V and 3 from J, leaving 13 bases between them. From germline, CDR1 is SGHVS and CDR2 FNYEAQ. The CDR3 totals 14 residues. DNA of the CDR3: TGTGCCAGCAGCCGAAAGGGGATTGACACTGAAGCTTTCTTT. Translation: CASSRKGIDTEAFF. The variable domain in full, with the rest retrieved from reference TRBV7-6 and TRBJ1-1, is GAGVSQSPRYKVTKRGQDVALRCDPISGHVSLYWYRQALGQGPEFLTYFNYEAQQDKSGLPNDRFSAERPEGSISTLTIQRTEQRDSAMYRCASSRKGIDTEAFFGQGTRLTVV.

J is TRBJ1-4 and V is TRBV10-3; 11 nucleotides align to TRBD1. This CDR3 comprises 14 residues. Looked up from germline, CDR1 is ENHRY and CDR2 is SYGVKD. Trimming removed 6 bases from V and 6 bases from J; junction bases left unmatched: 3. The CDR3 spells CAISGQGADEKLFF. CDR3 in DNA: TGTGCCATCAGCGGACAGGGGGCTGATGAAAAACTGTTTTTT.

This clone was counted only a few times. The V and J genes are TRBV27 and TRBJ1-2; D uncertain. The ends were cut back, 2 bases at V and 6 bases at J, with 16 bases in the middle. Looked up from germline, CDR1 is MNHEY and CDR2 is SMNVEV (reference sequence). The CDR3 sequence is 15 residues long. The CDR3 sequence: CASSLESGWVDGYTF. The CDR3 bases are TGTGCCAGCAGTTTAGAGTCCGGGTGGGTTGATGGCTACACCTTC.

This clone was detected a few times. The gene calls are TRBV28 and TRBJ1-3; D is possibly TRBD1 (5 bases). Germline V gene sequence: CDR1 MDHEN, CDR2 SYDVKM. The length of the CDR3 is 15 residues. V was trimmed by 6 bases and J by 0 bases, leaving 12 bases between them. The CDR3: CASSLGLISGNTIYF. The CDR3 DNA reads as TGTGCCAGCAGCCTGGGACTTATCTCTGGAAACACCATATATTTT.

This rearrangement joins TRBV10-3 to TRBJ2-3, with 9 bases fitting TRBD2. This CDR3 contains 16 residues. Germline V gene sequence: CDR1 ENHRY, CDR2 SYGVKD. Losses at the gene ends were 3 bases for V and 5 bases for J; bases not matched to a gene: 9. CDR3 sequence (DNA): TGTGCCATCAGTGACGGGACGCGGGAGGGGTTAGATACGCAGTATTTT. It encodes CAISDGTREGLDTQYF.

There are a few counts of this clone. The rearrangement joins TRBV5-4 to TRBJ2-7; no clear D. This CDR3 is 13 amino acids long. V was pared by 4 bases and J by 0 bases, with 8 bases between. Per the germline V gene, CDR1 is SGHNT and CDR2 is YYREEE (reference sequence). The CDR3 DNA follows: TGTGCCAGCAGCCCAACACGCTCCTACGAGCAGTACTTC. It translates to CASSPTRSYEQYF.

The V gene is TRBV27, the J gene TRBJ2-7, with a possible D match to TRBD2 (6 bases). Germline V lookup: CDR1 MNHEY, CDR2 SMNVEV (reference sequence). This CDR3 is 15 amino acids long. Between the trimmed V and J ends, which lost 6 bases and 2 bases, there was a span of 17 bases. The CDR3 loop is CASSKTSSVAYEQYF. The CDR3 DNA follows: TGTGCCAGCAGCAAAACCTCTAGCGTTGCCTACGAGCAGTACTTC.

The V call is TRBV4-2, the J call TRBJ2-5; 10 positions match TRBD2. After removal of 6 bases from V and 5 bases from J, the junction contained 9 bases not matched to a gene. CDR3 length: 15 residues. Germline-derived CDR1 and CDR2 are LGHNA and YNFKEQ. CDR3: CASSYSGGADETQYF. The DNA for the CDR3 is TGTGCCAGCAGTTACAGCGGGGGGGCTGATGAGACCCAGTACTTC.

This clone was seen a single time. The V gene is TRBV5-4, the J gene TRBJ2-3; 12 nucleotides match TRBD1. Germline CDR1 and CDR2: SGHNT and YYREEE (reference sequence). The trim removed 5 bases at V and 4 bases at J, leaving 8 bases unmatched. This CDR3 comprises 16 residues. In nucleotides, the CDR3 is TGTGCCAGCAGTTCGCGGGACAGGGGGCGTTCAGATACGCAGTATTTT. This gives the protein CASSSRDRGRSDTQYF.

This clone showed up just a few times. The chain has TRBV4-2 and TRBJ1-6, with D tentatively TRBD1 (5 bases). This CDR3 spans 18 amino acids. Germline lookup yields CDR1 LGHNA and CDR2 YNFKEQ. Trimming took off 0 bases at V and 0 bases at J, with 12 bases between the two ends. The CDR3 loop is CASSQDRADSSYNSPLHF. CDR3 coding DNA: TGTGCCAGCAGCCAAGATAGGGCAGACAGCTCCTATAATTCACCCCTCCACTTT.

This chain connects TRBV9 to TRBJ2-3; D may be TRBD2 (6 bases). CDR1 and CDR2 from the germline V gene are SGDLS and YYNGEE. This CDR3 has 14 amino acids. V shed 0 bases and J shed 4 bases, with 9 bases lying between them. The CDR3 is CASSVVSGADTQYF. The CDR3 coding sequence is TGTGCCAGCAGCGTAGTGTCGGGGGCAGATACGCAGTATTTT.

The CDR3 coding sequence is TGCGCCAGCAGCCAAAGAGGGTCGGGGGAGACCCAGTACTTC. Protein: CASSQRGSGETQYF. The rearrangement uses TRBV4-1 and TRBJ2-5; D possibly corresponds to TRBD2 (5 bases). CDR1 and CDR2 from the germline V gene are MGHRA and YSYEKL. CDR3 length: 14 amino acids. V lost 2 bases, J lost 5 bases, and 12 bases lay in between.

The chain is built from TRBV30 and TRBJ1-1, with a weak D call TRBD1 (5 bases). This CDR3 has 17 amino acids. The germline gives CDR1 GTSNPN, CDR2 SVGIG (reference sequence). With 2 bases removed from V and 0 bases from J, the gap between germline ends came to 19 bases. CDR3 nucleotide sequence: TGTGCCTGGAGTAGTAGTCGTTTCGGGGGTCTGAACACTGAAGCTTTCTTT. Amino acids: CAWSSSRFGGLNTEAFF.

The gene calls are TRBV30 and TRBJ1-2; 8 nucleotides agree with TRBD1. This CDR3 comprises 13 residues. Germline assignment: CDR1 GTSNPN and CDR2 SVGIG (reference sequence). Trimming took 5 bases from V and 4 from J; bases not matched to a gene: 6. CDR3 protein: CAWDRGTGYGYTF. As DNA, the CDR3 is TGTGCCTGGGACAGAGGGACAGGCTATGGCTACACCTTC.

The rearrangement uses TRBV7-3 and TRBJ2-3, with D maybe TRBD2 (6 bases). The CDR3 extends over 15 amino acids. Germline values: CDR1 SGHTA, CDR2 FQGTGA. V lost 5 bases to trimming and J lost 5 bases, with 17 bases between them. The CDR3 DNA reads TGTGCCAGCAGCCTCCGGGGAGGTCCCGGAGATACGCAGTATTTT. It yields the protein CASSLRGGPGDTQYF.